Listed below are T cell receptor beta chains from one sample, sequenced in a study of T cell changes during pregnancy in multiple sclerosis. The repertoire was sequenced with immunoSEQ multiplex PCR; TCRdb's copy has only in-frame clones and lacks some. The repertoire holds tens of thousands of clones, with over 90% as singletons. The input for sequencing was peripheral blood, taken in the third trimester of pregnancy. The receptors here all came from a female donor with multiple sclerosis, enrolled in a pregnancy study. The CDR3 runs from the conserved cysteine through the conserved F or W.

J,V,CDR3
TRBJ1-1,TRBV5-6,CASSWGQGGEAFF
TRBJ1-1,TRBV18,CASSPGLFHMNTEAFF
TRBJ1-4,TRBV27,CASSSGLSGEKLFF
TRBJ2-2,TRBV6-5,CASSRGQTNTGELFF
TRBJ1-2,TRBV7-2,CASSPLSGSGYTF
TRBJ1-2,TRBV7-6,CASSLGSTPGYGYTF
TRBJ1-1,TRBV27,CASSLSGRNTEAFF
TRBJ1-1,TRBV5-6,CASSLLKQGTEAFF
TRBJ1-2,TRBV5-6,CASSLGTPYGYTF
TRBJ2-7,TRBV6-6,CASNVAGGSSYEQYF
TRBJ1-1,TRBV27,CASSFRQGAGTEAFF
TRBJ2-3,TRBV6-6,CASSYIGGGTDTQYF
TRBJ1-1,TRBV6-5,CASSIRTGGGPEAFF
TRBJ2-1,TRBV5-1,CASSLELAGGLSYNEQFF
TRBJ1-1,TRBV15,CATRTRQENTEAFF
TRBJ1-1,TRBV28,CASSFSVGVSEAFF
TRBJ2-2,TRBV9,CASTTPRGTENTGELFF
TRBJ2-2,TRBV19,CATDRGGAGELFF
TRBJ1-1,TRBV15,CATSPRGDYTEAFF
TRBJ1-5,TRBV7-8,CASSLKRGGNQPQHF
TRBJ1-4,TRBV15,CATSSHQGPNEKLFF
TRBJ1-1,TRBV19,CASSRGPTEAFF
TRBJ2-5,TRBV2,CASSLAGGLGETQYF
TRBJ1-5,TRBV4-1,CASSQDWPGGYQPQHF
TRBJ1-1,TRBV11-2,CASSTHTGALAEAFF
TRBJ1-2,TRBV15,CATSREGRTGGYGYTF
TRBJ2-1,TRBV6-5,CASSYWRGAGGNEQFF
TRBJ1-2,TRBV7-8,CASSSRTGRDYGYTF
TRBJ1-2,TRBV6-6,CASSYSRTGNGYTF
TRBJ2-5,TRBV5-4,CASSFWSGGAPETQYF
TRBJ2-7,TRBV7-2,CASSLATGNREQYF
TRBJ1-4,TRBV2,CASTAGSEKLFF
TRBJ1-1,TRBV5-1,CASRKTGPNAQITEAFF
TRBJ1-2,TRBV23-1,CASSQLRGDGQGGYTF
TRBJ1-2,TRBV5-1,CASTTAGAGEGYTF
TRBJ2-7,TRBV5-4,CASSLALVGAYEQYF
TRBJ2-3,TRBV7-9,CASSLSVGQGYTDTQYF
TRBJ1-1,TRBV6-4,CASSMVQGTEAFF
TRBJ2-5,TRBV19,CASSRASGWQETQYF
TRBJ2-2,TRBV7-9,CASSPEVDTGELFF
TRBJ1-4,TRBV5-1,CASSRPGQGGTNEKLFF
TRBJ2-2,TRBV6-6,CASSFGLADTGELFF
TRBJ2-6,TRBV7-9,CASSLQAGVGANVLTF
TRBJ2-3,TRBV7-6,CASSPGLVADTQYF
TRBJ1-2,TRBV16,CASSQYWRYTF
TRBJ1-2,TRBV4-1,CASSGPSTKGYTF
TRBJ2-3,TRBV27,CASSLKGGTDTQYF
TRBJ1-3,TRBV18,CASSPGQGPSSGNTIYF
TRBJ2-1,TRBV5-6,CASSSGLAGPNEQFF